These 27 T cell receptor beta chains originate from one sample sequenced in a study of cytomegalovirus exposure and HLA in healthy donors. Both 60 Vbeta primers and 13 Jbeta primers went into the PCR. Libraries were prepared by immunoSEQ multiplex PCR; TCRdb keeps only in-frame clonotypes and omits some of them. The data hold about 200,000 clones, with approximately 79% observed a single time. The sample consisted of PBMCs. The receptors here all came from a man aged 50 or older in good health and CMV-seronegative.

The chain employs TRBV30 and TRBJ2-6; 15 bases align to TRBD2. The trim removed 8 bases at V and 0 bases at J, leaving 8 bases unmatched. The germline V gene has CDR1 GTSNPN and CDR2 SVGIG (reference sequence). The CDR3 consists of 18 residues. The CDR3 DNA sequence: TGTGCCAGCACGGGACTAGCGGGGGGATCCTCTGGGGCCAACGTCCTGACTTTC. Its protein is CASTGLAGGSSGANVLTF.

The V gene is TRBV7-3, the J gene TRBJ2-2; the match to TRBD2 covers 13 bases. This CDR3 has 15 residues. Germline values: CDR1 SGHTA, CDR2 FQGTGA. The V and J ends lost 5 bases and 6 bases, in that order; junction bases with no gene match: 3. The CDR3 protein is CASSPTSGRSGELFF. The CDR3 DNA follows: TGTGCCAGCAGCCCGACTAGCGGGAGGTCCGGGGAGCTGTTTTTT. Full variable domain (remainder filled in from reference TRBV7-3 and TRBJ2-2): GAGVSQTPSNKVTEKGKYVELRCDPISGHTALYWYRQSLGQGPEFLIYFQGTGAADDSGLPNDRFFAVRPEGSVSTLKIQRTERGDSAVYLCASSPTSGRSGELFFGEGSRLTVL.

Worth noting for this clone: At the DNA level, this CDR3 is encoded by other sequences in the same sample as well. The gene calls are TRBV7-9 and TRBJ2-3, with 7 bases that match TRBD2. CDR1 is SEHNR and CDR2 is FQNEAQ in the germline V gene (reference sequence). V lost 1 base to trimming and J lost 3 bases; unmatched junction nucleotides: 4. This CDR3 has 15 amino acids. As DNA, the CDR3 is TGTGCCAGCAGCTTAGAAGGGAGGGAGACAGATACGCAGTATTTT. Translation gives CASSLEGRETDTQYF.

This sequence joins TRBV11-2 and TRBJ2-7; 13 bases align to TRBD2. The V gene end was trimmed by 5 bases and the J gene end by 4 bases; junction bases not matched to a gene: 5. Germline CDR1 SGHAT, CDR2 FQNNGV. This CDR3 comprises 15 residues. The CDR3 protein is CASSPATSGRYEQYF. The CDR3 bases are TGTGCCAGCAGCCCCGCGACTAGCGGGAGGTACGAGCAGTACTTC.

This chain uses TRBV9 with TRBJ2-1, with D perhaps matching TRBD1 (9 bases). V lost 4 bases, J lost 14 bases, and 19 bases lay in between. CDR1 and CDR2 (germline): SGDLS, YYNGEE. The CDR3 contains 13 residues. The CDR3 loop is CASSYRGQREKFF. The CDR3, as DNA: TGTGCCAGCAGCTACAGGGGGCAGCGGGAGAAGTTCTTC.

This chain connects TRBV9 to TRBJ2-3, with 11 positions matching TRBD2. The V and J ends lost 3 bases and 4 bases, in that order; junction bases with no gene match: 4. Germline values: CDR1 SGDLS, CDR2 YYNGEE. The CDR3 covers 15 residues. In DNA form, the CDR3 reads TGTGCCAGCAGCGATAGCGGGAGGGGGGCAGATACGCAGTATTTT. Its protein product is CASSDSGRGADTQYF. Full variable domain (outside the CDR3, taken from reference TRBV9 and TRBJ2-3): DSGVTQTPKHLITATGQRVTLRCSPRSGDLSVYWYQQSLDQGLQFLIQYYNGEERAKGNILERFSAQQFPDLHSELNLSSLELGDSALYFCASSDSGRGADTQYFGPGTRLTVL.

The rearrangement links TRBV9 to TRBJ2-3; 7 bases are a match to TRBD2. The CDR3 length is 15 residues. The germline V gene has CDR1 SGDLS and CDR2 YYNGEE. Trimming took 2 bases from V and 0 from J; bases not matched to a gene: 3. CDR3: CASSVREFSTDTQYF. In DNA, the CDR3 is TGTGCCAGCAGCGTGCGGGAGTTCAGCACAGATACGCAGTATTTT.

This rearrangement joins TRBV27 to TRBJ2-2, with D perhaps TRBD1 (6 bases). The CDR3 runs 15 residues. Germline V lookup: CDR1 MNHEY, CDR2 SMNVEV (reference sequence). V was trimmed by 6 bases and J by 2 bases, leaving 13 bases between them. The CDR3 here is CASSTRTDNTGELFF. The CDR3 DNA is TGTGCCAGCAGCACCCGGACAGATAACACCGGGGAGCTGTTTTTT.

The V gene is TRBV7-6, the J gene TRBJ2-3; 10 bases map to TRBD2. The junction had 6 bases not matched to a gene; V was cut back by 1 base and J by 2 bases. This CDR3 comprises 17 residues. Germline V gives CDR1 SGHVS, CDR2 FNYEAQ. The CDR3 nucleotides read TGTGCCAGCAGCTTAGGGCTAGCGGGAGCCACCACAGATACGCAGTATTTT. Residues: CASSLGLAGATTDTQYF.

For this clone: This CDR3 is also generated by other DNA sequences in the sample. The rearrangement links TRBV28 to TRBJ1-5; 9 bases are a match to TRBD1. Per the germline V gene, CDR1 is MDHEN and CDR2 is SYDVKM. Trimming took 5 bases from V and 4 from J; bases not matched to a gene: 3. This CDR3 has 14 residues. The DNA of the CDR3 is TGTGCCAGCAGTCTCGACAGGGGGAATCAGCCCCAGCATTTT. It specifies CASSLDRGNQPQHF.

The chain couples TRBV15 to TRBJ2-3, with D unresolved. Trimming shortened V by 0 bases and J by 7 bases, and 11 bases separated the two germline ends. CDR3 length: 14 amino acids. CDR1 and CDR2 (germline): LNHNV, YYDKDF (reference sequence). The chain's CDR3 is CATSRDPDKNTQYF. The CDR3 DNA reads TGTGCCACCAGCAGAGACCCTGACAAGAATACGCAGTATTTT.

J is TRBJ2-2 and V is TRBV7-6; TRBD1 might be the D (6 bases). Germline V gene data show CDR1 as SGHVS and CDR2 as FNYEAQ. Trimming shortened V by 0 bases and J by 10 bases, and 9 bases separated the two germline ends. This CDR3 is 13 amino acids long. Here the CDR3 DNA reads TGTGCCAGCAGCTTAGCAGGGGGTACGGAGCTGTTTTTT. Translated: CASSLAGGTELFF.

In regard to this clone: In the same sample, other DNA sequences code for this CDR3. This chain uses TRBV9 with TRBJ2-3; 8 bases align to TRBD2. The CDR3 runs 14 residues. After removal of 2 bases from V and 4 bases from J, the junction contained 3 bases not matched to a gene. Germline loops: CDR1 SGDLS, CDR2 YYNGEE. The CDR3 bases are TGTGCCAGCAGCGTCGGGCGGGGGGCAGATACGCAGTATTTT. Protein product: CASSVGRGADTQYF.

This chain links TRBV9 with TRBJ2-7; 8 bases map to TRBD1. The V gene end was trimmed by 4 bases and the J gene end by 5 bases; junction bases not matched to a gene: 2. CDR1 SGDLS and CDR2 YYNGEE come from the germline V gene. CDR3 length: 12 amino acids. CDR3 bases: TGTGCCAGCAGCCCACAGGGGGACGAGCAGTACTTC. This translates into CASSPQGDEQYF. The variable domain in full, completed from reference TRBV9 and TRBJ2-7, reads DSGVTQTPKHLITATGQRVTLRCSPRSGDLSVYWYQQSLDQGLQFLIQYYNGEERAKGNILERFSAQQFPDLHSELNLSSLELGDSALYFCASSPQGDEQYFGPGTRLTVT.

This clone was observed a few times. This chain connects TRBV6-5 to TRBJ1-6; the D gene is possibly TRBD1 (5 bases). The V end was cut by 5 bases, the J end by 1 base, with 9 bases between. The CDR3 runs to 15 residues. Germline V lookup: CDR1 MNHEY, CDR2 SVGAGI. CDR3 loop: CASSDYRSYNSPLHF. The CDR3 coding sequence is TGTGCCAGCAGTGACTACAGGTCCTATAATTCACCCCTCCACTTT.

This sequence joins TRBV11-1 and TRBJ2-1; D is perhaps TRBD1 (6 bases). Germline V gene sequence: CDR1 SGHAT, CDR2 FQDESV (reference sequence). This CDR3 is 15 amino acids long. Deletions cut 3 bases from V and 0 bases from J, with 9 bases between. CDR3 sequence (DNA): TGTGCCAGCAGCTTCGAGGACAGCTCCTACAATGAGCAGTTCTTC. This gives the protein CASSFEDSSYNEQFF.

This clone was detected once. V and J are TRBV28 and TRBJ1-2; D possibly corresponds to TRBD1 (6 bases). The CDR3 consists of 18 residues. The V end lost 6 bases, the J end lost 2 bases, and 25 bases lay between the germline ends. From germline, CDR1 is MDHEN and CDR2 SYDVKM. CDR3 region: CASSREVGAGGRNYGYTF. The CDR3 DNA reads TGTGCCAGCAGCCGCGAGGTGGGGGCGGGGGGCCGCAACTATGGCTACACCTTC.

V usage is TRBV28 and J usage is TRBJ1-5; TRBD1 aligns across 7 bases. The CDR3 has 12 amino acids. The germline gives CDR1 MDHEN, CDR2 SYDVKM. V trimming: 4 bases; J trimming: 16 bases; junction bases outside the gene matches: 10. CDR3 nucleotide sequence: TGTGCCAGCAGTTCTCGAGGGACAGCGGAACATTTT. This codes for CASSSRGTAEHF.

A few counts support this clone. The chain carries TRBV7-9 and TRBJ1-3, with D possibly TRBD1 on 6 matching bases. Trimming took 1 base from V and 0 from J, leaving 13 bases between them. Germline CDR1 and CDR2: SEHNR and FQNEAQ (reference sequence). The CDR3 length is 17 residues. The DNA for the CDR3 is TGTGCCAGCAGCTTAGGCCGGGACAAGAGCTCTGGAAACACCATATATTTT. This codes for CASSLGRDKSSGNTIYF.

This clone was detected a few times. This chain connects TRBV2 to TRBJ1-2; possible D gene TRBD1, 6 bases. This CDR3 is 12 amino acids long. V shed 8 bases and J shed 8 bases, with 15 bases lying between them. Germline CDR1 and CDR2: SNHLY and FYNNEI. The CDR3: CASGRTVSGYTF. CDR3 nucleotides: TGTGCCAGCGGACGGACAGTAAGCGGCTACACCTTC.

CDR3 bases: TGTGCCAGCAGTGCGGTAGGGACAGGGCGGGTAGAGACCCAGTACTTC. Protein: CASSAVGTGRVETQYF. The V and J genes are TRBV2 and TRBJ2-5; 9 bases match TRBD1. Germline V gives CDR1 SNHLY, CDR2 FYNNEI. The CDR3 consists of 16 residues. Trimming at V came to 4 bases and at J to 4 bases, leaving 10 bases not matched to a gene.

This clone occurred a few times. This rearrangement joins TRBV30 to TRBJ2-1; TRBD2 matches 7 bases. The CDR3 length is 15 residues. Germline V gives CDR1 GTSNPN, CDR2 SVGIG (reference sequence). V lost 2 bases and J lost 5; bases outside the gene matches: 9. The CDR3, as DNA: TGTGCCTGGAGTACGGGGCGGGGGAACCACAATGAGCAGTTCTTC. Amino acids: CAWSTGRGNHNEQFF.

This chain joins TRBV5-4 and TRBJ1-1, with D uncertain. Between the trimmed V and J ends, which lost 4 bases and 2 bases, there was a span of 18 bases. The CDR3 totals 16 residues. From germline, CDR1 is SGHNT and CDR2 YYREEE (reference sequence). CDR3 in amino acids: CASSPRVFGGNTEAFF. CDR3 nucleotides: TGTGCCAGCAGCCCACGGGTCTTCGGAGGAAACACTGAAGCTTTCTTT.

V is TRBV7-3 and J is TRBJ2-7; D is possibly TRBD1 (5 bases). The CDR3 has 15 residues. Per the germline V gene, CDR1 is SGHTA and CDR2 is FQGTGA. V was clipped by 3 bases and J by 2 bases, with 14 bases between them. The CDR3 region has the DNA TGTGCCAGCAGCTTGGGGCCCGGGCGAGCCTACGAGCAGTACTTC. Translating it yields CASSLGPGRAYEQYF. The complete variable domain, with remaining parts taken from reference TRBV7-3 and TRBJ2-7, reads GAGVSQTPSNKVTEKGKYVELRCDPISGHTALYWYRQSLGQGPEFLIYFQGTGAADDSGLPNDRFFAVRPEGSVSTLKIQRTERGDSAVYLCASSLGPGRAYEQYFGPGTRLTVT.

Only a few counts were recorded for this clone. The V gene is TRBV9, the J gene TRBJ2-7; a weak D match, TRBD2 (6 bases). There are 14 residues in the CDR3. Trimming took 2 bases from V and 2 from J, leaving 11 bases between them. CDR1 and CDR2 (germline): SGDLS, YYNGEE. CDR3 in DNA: TGTGCCAGCAGCGTGGGACTGGGACCCTACGAGCAGTACTTC. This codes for CASSVGLGPYEQYF.

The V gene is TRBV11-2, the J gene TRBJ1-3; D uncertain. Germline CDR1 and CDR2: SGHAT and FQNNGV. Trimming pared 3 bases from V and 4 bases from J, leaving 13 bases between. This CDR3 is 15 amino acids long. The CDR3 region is CASSFAGNHGNTIYF. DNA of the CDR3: TGTGCCAGCAGCTTCGCCGGGAATCACGGAAACACCATATATTTT. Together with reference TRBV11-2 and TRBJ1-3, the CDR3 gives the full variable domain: EAGVAQSPRYKIIEKRQSVAFWCNPISGHATLYWYQQILGQGPKLLIQFQNNGVVDDSQLPKDRFSAERLKGVDSTLKIQPAKLEDSAVYLCASSFAGNHGNTIYFGEGSWLTVV.

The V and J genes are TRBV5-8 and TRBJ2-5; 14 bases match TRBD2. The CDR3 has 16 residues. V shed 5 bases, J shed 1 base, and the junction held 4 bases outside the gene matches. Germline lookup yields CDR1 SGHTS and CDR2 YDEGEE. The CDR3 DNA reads TGTGCCAGCAGATCGACTAGCGGGAGGGTCCAAGAGACCCAGTACTTC. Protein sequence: CASRSTSGRVQETQYF.